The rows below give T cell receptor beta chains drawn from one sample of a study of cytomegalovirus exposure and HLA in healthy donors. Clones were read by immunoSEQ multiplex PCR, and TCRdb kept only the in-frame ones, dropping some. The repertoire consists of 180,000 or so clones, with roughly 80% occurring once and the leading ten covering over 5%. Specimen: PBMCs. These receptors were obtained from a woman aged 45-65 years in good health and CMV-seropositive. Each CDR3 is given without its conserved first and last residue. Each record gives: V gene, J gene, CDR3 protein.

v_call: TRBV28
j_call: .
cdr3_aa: ASSPASSSYEQY

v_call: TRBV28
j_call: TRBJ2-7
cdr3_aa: ASSPRTGRYEQY

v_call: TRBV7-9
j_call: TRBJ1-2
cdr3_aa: ASSLTLGGGRYYGYT

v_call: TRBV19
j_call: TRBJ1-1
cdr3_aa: ASRNRGEDYNTEAF

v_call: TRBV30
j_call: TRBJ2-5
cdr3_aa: AWTTLAGVETQY

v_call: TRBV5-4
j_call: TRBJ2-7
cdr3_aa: ASSRTSGSLEQY

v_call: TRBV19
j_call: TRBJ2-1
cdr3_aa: ASSLDSLQGQF

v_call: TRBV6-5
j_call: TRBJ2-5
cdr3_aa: ASSGGDGRETQY

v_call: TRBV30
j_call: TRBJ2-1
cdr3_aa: AWSRGHLDEQF

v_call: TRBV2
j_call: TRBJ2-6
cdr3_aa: ASSWTGVSGANVLT

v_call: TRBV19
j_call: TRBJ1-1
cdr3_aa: ASRSQGEAEAF

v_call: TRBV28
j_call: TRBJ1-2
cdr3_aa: ATQPRDRRTYGYT

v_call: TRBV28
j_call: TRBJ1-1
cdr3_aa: ASSSPGLGGAGEAF

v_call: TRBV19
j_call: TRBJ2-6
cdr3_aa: ACRVSGANVLT

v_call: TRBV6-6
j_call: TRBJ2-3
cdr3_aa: ASSYLAGTQY

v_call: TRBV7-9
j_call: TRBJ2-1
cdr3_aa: ASSLAAPHRGLYYNEQF

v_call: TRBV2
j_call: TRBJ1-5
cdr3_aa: ASSGQRNQPQH

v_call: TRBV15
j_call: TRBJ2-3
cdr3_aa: ATSRQPTGQGDTQY

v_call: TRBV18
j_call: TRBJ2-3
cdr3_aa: ASSSTSGGGPGTDTQY

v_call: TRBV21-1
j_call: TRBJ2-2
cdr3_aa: ASSMIDHGTGELF

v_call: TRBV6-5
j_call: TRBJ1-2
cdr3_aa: ASSSSGGTNYGYT

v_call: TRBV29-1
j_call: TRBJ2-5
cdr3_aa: SHAGLAGETQY

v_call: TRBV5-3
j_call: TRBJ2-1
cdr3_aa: ARSLRGRTGKNNEQF

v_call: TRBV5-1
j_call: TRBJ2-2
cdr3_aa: ASSFSGNTGELF

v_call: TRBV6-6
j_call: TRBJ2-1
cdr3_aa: ASSGPREATSDEQF

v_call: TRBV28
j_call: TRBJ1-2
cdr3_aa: ASSLPDREVYGYT

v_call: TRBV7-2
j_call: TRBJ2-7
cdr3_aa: ASSPPAYEQY

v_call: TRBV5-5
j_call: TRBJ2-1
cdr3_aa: ASSPGLAGYNEQF

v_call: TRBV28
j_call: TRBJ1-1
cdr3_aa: ASSLTGGNTEAF

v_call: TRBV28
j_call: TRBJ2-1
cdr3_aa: ASSLFGGSPF

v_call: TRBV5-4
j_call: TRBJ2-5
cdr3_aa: ASSYGTVQETQY

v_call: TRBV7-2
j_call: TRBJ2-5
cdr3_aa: ASSLGIWDTQETQY

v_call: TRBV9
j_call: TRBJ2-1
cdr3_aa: ASSVLTEGGGYEQF

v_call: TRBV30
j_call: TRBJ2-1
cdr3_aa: AWSLQGAGYNEQF

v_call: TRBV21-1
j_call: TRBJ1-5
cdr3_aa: ASSKARQGPSNNQPQH

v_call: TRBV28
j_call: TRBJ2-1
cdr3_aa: ASQSGTRGKDEQF

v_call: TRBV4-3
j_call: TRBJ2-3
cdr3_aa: ASSQGMVAGGTDTQY